The text below deals with one T cell receptor (beta chain). The antigen it binds to is not known. Nothing much larger sits one base from this clone, and base qualities are not available. The sample originates from a study of T cells in localized non-small cell lung cancer (dated by TCRdb to about 2020). As for the study more broadly: Comparing tumors with uninvolved tumor-adjacent lungs, the study looked at the T cell repertoires of hundreds of patients with early-stage NSCLC. The cohort was made up of approximately 250 treatment-naive NSCLC patients whose localized lung tumors had been resected. NSCLC patients had a mean age of roughly 66 years, and more than 120 were male and 85 to 110 female. Here is what the overall study found, with its caveats: Since the design was exploratory, TCR variables were selected using unadjusted p-values with no false-discovery rate correction. Because multi-region tumor sequencing was not performed, intratumor heterogeneity could not be ruled out. Longer overall survival was associated with higher T cell density in blood, whereas shorter survival was associated with higher clonality in adjacent lung. Uninvolved tumor-adjacent lung showed the highest T cell clonality, higher than tumor, which suggests more focused antigenic responses in the uninvolved tumor-adjacent lung. A median of around 50 of the top 100 tumor clones were detected in paired uninvolved adjacent lung, and 28 of these tumor clones were also found among the top 100 clones of the paired uninvolved adjacent lung.

According to the germline V gene, CDR1 reads LGHNA and CDR2 reads YNFKEQ. The CDR3 measures 14 amino acids from cysteine to phenylalanine. Only CDR3 DNA remains: 42 bases, in frame from the first base. Trimming removed 0 bases from V and 10 bases from J, leaving 13 bases between the germline ends. The immunoSEQ Assay was used to sequence TCR beta CDR3 regions from DNA. As for the original processing: To compute T cell density, TCR beta template counts were normalized to usable DNA, which was estimated by amplifying housekeeping genes. Using the preseqR package, richness was estimated by extrapolating to 120,000 templates for tissue samples and 400,000 templates for PBMC samples. Clonality was taken to be one minus Pielou's evenness. To identify tissue-enriched TCRs, differential abundance testing was run on productive amino-acid clonotypes with a minimum total count of 5 and an alpha of 0.1. Repertoire overlap between compartments was quantified with the Jaccard Index and Morisita Overlap Index. GLIPH grouped TCR beta CDR3s together with public tetramer-defined viral CDR3s, and a viral motif had to include at least three viral sequences and show V-gene enrichment. The clones in this table, taken by TCRdb from immuneACCESS, are in-frame only. Not every clone is retained; where verified, under half of the shortfall comes from an unresolved V gene, and the cause of the rest is unknown. The DNA gave D and trimming, while V, J and clone size come from that table. The table for this sample lists about 40,000 clones; roughly nine tenths of them were counted only once. The top ten constitute roughly a tenth of the sample.

At diagnosis, tumor, uninvolved tumor-adjacent lung and peripheral blood were collected and then preserved as a mix of FFPE and fresh-frozen material. For TCR repertoire profiling, blood samples were analyzed as peripheral blood mononuclear cells. The TCR comes from a woman aged 35 to 70 with stage II lung adenocarcinoma. Sequenced here: PBMCs, sampled before any cancer treatment. The chain was built from TRBV4-2 and TRBJ1-5, and possibly TRBD1, on 5 matching bases. For the CDR3, the sequence is CASSQEGTIGPQHF. The nucleotide sequence reads TGTGCCAGCAGCCAAGAGGGGACTATCGGTCCCCAGCATTTT.